The rows below give T cell receptor beta chains drawn from one sample of a study of vaccination and CD4 T cells after COVID-19. TCRdb re-called the PCR reads with MiXCR, one entry per CDR3 protein. The sample carries some 5,000 distinct CDR3 sequences, less than 70% recorded once. These receptors lack a known antigen. Sequencing used CD4+ T cells from blood, cultured in vitro. These receptor sequences come from a human donor who had recovered from COVID-19. The CDR3 runs from the conserved cysteine through the conserved F or W. A D gene is named only where the DNA matches it firmly. Clone size appears in some rows only: once, few, many, or a class for an expanded clone.

j_call d_call clone_size v_call cdr3_aa cdr3_nt
TRBJ1-6 NA once TRBV28 CASSPYSGAVNSPLHF TGTGCCAGCAGTCCATACTCGGGGGCAGTAAATTCACCCCTCCACTTT
TRBJ2-7 NA NA TRBV20-1 CSAPGGVSEQYF TGCAGTGCCCCAGGTGGGGTCTCCGAGCAGTACTTC
TRBJ2-5 TRBD2 NA TRBV20-1 CSARAGGPETQYF TGCAGTGCTAGAGCGGGGGGGCCGGAGACCCAGTACTTC
TRBJ1-5 NA NA TRBV10-3 CAAQPGLEGNQPQHF TGTGCCGCGCAGCCGGGCCTCGAGGGCAATCAGCCCCAGCATTTT
TRBJ1-1 NA large TRBV28 CASSLFTSGAFF TGTGCCAGCAGTTTATTCACCTCGGGAGCTTTCTTT
TRBJ1-5 NA NA TRBV28 CASSFGNQPQHF TGTGCCAGCAGTTTTGGGAATCAGCCCCAGCATTTT
TRBJ2-5 NA NA TRBV5-1 CASSFAGLETQYF TGCGCCAGCAGCTTTGCCGGCTTGGAGACCCAGTACTTC
TRBJ1-2 TRBD1 NA TRBV7-9 CASSHQGQPYGYTF TGTGCCAGCAGCCACCAGGGACAGCCCTATGGCTACACCTTC
TRBJ1-2 NA large TRBV7-2 CASSLVGAGYGYTF TGTGCCAGCAGCTTAGTGGGTGCGGGATATGGCTACACCTTC
TRBJ1-2 TRBD1 NA TRBV28 CASRRGDRVSNYGYTF TGTGCCAGCAGGCGGGGGGACAGGGTTAGTAACTATGGCTACACCTTC
TRBJ1-2 NA NA TRBV7-2 CASSLRGLNYGYTF TGTGCCAGCAGCTTGAGAGGGCTTAACTATGGCTACACCTTC
TRBJ2-7 NA NA TRBV28 CASSLRDRGNEQYF TGTGCCAGCAGTTTAAGGGACCGCGGCAACGAGCAGTACTTC
TRBJ1-1 NA NA TRBV7-9 CASSSRQGGNTEAFF TGTGCCAGCAGCTCCCGACAAGGGGGGAACACTGAAGCTTTCTTT
TRBJ1-5 TRBD1 once TRBV20-1 CSAREGQGRFGGNQPQHF TGCAGTGCTAGAGAGGGACAGGGGAGGTTTGGGGGCAATCAGCCCCAGCATTTT
TRBJ2-5 NA once TRBV5-1 CASRIGHRLSQETQYF TGCGCCAGCCGAATCGGACACCGACTCTCCCAAGAGACCCAGTACTTC
TRBJ2-7 TRBD2 NA TRBV7-2 CASGYGGVSAYEQYF TGTGCCAGCGGCTATGGGGGGGTTAGCGCCTACGAGCAGTACTTC
TRBJ1-2 NA NA TRBV6-1 CASRAGNYGYTF TGTGCCAGCAGGGCGGGGAACTATGGCTACACCTTC
TRBJ2-5 NA few TRBV20-1 CSARGAYQETQYF TGCAGTGCTAGAGGGGCGTACCAAGAGACCCAGTACTTC
TRBJ1-6 TRBD1 few TRBV20-1 CSAKGQGNSPLHF TGCAGTGCTAAGGGACAGGGGAATTCACCCCTCCACTTT
TRBJ1-5 NA few TRBV7-8 CASSLVGGNQPQHF TGTGCCAGCAGCTTAGTGGGGGGAAACCAGCCCCAGCATTTT
TRBJ1-2 TRBD1 NA TRBV2 CASSKTRDSHYGYTF TGTGCCAGCAGTAAGACCCGGGACAGCCACTATGGCTACACCTTC
TRBJ2-1 TRBD1 NA TRBV29-1 CSAARTGGEQFF TGCAGCGCTGCCCGGACAGGGGGCGAGCAGTTCTTC
TRBJ1-1 TRBD1 NA TRBV20-1 CSVSGGVNTEAFF TGCAGTGTCTCAGGGGGCGTGAACACTGAAGCTTTCTTT
TRBJ2-7 NA hyperexpanded TRBV6-2/TRBV6-3 CASSSADRSYEQYF TGTGCCAGCAGCTCCGCGGACCGGTCCTACGAGCAGTACTTC
TRBJ2-7 NA NA TRBV7-9 CASLTYGTSTYEQYF TGTGCCAGCCTTACTTATGGGACAAGTACCTACGAGCAGTACTTC
TRBJ1-2 NA NA TRBV6-2/TRBV6-3 CASSYTGNYGYTF TGTGCCAGCAGTTACACAGGAAACTATGGCTACACCTTC
TRBJ1-2 TRBD1 once TRBV6-1 CASSWTGGYDGYTF TGTGCCAGCAGCTGGACAGGGGGTTATGATGGCTACACCTTC
TRBJ1-6 TRBD1 NA TRBV7-2 CASSLGQRSLHF TGTGCCAGCAGCTTGGGACAGCGATCCCTCCACTTT
TRBJ1-2 TRBD1 NA TRBV25-1 CASSNTGAKGYTF TGTGCCAGCAGTAATACAGGGGCTAAGGGCTACACCTTC
TRBJ1-5 NA NA TRBV21-1 CASSKGSGVRPQHF TGTGCCAGCAGCAAGGGCTCAGGGGTCCGGCCCCAGCATTTT
TRBJ1-2 NA NA TRBV2 CASSASGYGYGYTF TGTGCCAGCAGTGCATCGGGGTACGGCTATGGCTACACCTTC
TRBJ2-7 TRBD2 medium-sized TRBV20-1 CSAREGRVSGEQYF TGCAGTGCTAGAGAAGGGAGGGTATCTGGGGAGCAGTACTTC
TRBJ2-3 TRBD2 NA TRBV10-3 CAIRTSGADTQYF TGTGCCATCAGGACTAGCGGGGCAGATACGCAGTATTTT
TRBJ2-5 TRBD1 NA TRBV20-1 CSAIDSGTAEETQYF TGCAGTGCTATTGACAGTGGGACAGCTGAAGAGACCCAGTACTTC
TRBJ2-7 NA NA TRBV20-1 CSASGNGGIDYEQYF TGCAGTGCTAGTGGGAATGGGGGGATCGACTACGAGCAGTACTTC
TRBJ1-5 TRBD1 NA TRBV15 CATSRDKGQGNQPQHF TGTGCCACCAGCAGAGATAAGGGACAGGGCAATCAGCCCCAGCATTTT
TRBJ1-2 NA few TRBV7-2 CASSSTGSYGYTF TGTGCCAGCAGTTCCACAGGTTCTTATGGCTACACCTTC
TRBJ1-2 NA NA TRBV27 CASSLIPTNYGYTF TGTGCCAGCAGTCTAATCCCGACTAACTATGGCTACACCTTC
TRBJ1-2 NA NA TRBV6-1 CASSPSGDAYGYTF TGTGCCAGCAGTCCCTCGGGGGATGCCTATGGCTACACCTTC
TRBJ1-2 NA few TRBV20-1 CSVVGDGVGYTF TGCAGTGTCGTGGGGGATGGCGTAGGCTACACCTTC
TRBJ1-6 NA NA TRBV11-1 CASSFGQTLHF TGTGCCAGCAGCTTTGGACAAACCCTCCACTTT
TRBJ1-2 NA NA TRBV7-9 CASSRYGYTF TGTGCCAGCAGCCGATATGGCTACACCTTC
TRBJ1-5 NA NA TRBV10-3 CAISDQGSYQPQHF TGTGCCATCAGTGATCAGGGATCCTATCAGCCCCAGCATTTT
TRBJ2-5 NA NA TRBV7-8 CASSLDGTGWVGETQYF TGTGCCAGCAGCTTAGATGGTACAGGGTGGGTGGGGGAGACCCAGTACTTC
TRBJ2-4 NA once TRBV7-9 CASSLETTYGNIQYF TGTGCCAGCAGCTTAGAAACGACATATGGAAACATTCAGTACTTC
TRBJ2-7 NA NA TRBV2 CASRGEAKGQYF TGTGCCAGCAGAGGAGAGGCCAAGGGGCAGTACTTC
TRBJ1-1 NA few TRBV7-2 CASSPGAGNTEAFF TGTGCCAGCAGCCCGGGCGCAGGGAACACTGAAGCTTTCTTT
TRBJ2-5 NA NA TRBV7-9 CASSYRGARETQYF TGTGCCAGCAGCTACCGAGGGGCGCGTGAGACCCAGTACTTC
TRBJ1-5 TRBD1 NA TRBV25-1 CASRQTGGNQPQHF TGTGCCAGCAGACAGACAGGGGGCAACCAGCCCCAGCATTTT
TRBJ2-5 NA few TRBV20-1 CSARAGPLRTQYF TGCAGTGCTAGAGCAGGGCCCCTAAGGACCCAGTACTTC
TRBJ2-1 NA NA TRBV15 CATRGRSPRNEQFF TGTGCCACACGCGGCAGGTCCCCACGGAATGAGCAGTTCTTC
TRBJ1-5 NA NA TRBV28 CASITLGRALHF TGTGCCAGCATAACACTGGGGCGAGCCCTGCATTTT
TRBJ2-7 TRBD1 NA TRBV20-1 CSAQGQGALYEQYF TGCAGTGCTCAGGGACAGGGGGCATTGTACGAGCAGTACTTC
TRBJ1-2 NA few TRBV10-1 CASSEDRTPNYGYTF TGCGCCAGCAGTGAGGACAGGACCCCAAACTATGGCTACACCTTC
TRBJ1-1 NA NA TRBV6-1 CASSVGQLGPEAFF TGTGCCAGCAGTGTGGGACAACTTGGGCCTGAAGCTTTCTTT
TRBJ2-1 NA NA TRBV10-3 CATTHTNEQFF TGTGCCACCACCCATACCAATGAGCAGTTCTTC
TRBJ1-2 NA NA TRBV7-9 CASSFDGLYGYTF TGTGCCAGCAGCTTCGACGGGCTCTATGGCTACACCTTC